This entry features one T cell receptor beta chain sequence. What it recognizes is unknown. This sample was taken from a study of identifying expanded T cells in peripheral blood. No infections or other immune events were documented during collection. Germline V lookup: CDR1 SGHNT, CDR2 YYREEE (reference sequence). The V end was cut by 0 bases, the J end by 10 bases, with 11 bases between. This CDR3 has 13 amino acids. Whole-study results and caveats: Variance in clone template counts between approximately two-week samples significantly increased with total template count across all healthy donors. Technical replicates showed about 1.2 changed clones; around 2 weeks around 15; four weeks 19.

Sequencing was performed with immunoSEQ multiplex PCR; in TCRdb, only in-frame clones are kept and a portion is missing. The table has approximately 100,000 clones, about 89% seen once. The chain links TRBV5-4 to TRBJ1-5; D not certain. The receptor comes from a person aged 18-70 years in good health. The sequenced sample consisted of blood. The CDR3 loop is CASSLETDGPQHF. The CDR3 DNA is TGTGCCAGCAGCTTGGAAACCGACGGTCCCCAGCATTTT.